The 9 T cell receptor beta chains below all came from one sample that was sequenced in a study of T cell clonality in common variable immunodeficiency (dated by TCRdb to about 2015). The library was built by means of the immunoSEQ multiplex PCR assay. This immuneACCESS table, as held by TCRdb, lists in-frame sequences with V and J called but not all clones. Of the missing ones, under half trace to an unresolved V gene in checked studies; the others have no known cause. This sample contains tens of thousands of clones, none of which is a singleton. The leading ten clones occupy under 4.5% of the sample. Sequenced material: peripheral blood mononuclear cells. All receptors derive from a person aged 18 to 75 in good health.

This clone was observed at least ten times. The read terminates 3 residues ahead of where the CDR3 ends, so the germline J gene completes it. The V gene is TRBV20-1, the J gene TRBJ2-7; tentative D call: TRBD2 (5 bases). Germline lookup yields CDR1 DFQATT and CDR2 SNEGSKA (reference sequence). The CDR3 totals 15 residues. Trimming pared 0 bases from V and 3 bases from J, leaving 15 bases between. CDR3 DNA (partial): TGCAGTGCTAGAGATCTAAGGCGGGCAAACTACGAG. This encodes CSARDLRRANYE. The whole CDR3 sequence is CSARDLRRANYEQYF.

This clone was picked up many times. With the read ending 3 residues before the CDR3 end, the germline J gene is used to fill in that end. The V and J genes are TRBV7-9 and TRBJ2-7; 7 bases line up with TRBD2. The CDR3 loop spans 15 amino acids. The V gene's germline CDR1 is SEHNR and CDR2 FQNEAQ (reference sequence). V was clipped by 4 bases and J by 2 bases; unmatched bases: 8. The part of the CDR3 DNA that was read is TGTGCCAGCAGCTCTGGGGGGGTTAAACCCTACGAG. It specifies CASSSGGVKPYE. The full CDR3 reads CASSSGGVKPYEQYF.

To note about this clone: The read stops 3 residues short of the end of the CDR3; the missing end is completed from the germline J gene. The chain recombines TRBV7-2 with TRBJ2-1; D might be TRBD1 (5 bases). The V end lost 5 bases, the J end lost 6 bases, and 11 bases lay between the germline ends. The CDR3 has 13 residues. Germline assignment: CDR1 SGHTA and CDR2 FQGNSA. The covered CDR3 bases are TGTGCCAGCAGCCCTACAGGAGTCAATGAG. This encodes CASSPTGVNE. The full CDR3 sequence reads CASSPTGVNEQFF.

This clone showed up many times. The read gets to within 3 residues of the CDR3 end, and the germline J gene fills in the rest. V gene TRBV6-1 combines with J gene TRBJ2-6; no definite D call. Germline CDR1 and CDR2: MNHNS and SASEGT. The CDR3 runs 15 residues. Between the trimmed V and J ends, which lost 1 base and 4 bases, there was a span of 8 bases. Incomplete CDR3 DNA: TGTGCCAGCAGTGAAGGGGCTACCGGGGCCAACGTC. Translation: CASSEGATGANV. The entire CDR3 is CASSEGATGANVLTF.

This clone has at least ten counts. The CDR3 is cut off 3 residues early in the read; its end comes from the germline J gene. The rearrangement uses TRBV20-1 and TRBJ2-1; D possibly corresponds to TRBD1 (6 bases). V gave up 3 bases and J gave up 7 bases, with 19 bases separating them. The CDR3 is 15 amino acids. Germline CDR1 reads DFQATT; CDR2 reads SNEGSKA (reference sequence). The DNA read from the CDR3 is TGCAGTGCTAGTCCTTTTGGGGGCAATTGGAATGAG. Its translation is CSASPFGGNWNE. The CDR3 reads in full as CSASPFGGNWNEQFF.

Many counts were recorded for this clone. The DNA ends 3 residues before the CDR3 does, and the rest of the CDR3 is filled in from the germline J gene. The chain links TRBV28 to TRBJ1-5, with 11 bases lining up with TRBD1. Germline CDR1 and CDR2: MDHEN and SYDVKM. The CDR3 totals 15 residues. Losses at the gene ends were 8 bases for V and 5 bases for J; bases not matched to a gene: 8. The chain's CDR3 is CASLGQGAGYQPQHF. The sequenced CDR3 bases are TGTGCCAGCCTAGGACAGGGGGCGGGATATCAGCCC.

Worth noting for this clone: With the read ending 3 residues before the CDR3 end, the germline J gene is used to fill in that end. V and J are TRBV7-2 and TRBJ1-2; D may be TRBD1 (6 bases). Germline V gives CDR1 SGHTA, CDR2 FQGNSA. The CDR3 sequence is 14 residues long. Trimming stripped 5 bases from V and 7 bases from J, with 17 bases between. CDR3 residues: CASSPGQRRGGYTF. CDR3 bases read: TGTGCCAGCAGCCCCGGACAGAGGAGGGGTGGC.

Concerning this clone itself: Read data end 3 residues before the CDR3 end; the end is taken from the germline J gene. The chain combines TRBV18 with TRBJ1-4, with D maybe TRBD1 (5 bases). Germline lookup yields CDR1 KGHSH and CDR2 LQKENI. The CDR3 is 15 residues long. The CDR3 is CASSPQSSGANVLFF. The DNA read from the CDR3 is TGTGCCAGCTCACCACAGAGCTCTGGGGCCAACGTA.

In this sample, this clone turned up a few times. The read ends 3 residues shy of where the CDR3 ends; the end is completed using the germline J gene. V gene TRBV19 combines with J gene TRBJ2-7, with a possible D match to TRBD1 (6 bases). The CDR3 is 13 residues long. V lost 10 bases and J 6 bases, leaving 19 bases between the germline ends. Germline loops: CDR1 LNHDA, CDR2 SQIVND (reference sequence). CDR3 DNA (partial): TGTGCCACCCAGGACAGAATTACGCGCGAG. It yields the protein CATQDRITRE. The full CDR3 reads CATQDRITREQYF.